Listed below are T cell receptor beta chains from one sample, sequenced in a study of cytomegalovirus exposure and HLA in healthy donors. The protocol was immunoSEQ multiplex PCR, while the TCRdb copy is restricted to in-frame clones and leaves out a portion. The sample carries more than 150,000 clones, around four fifths recorded once. Material: PBMCs. The source of these receptors is a young man in good health and CMV-seropositive. The CDR3 runs from the conserved cysteine through the conserved F or W. Fields, in order: J gene, clone size, V gene, D gene, CDR3 DNA, CDR3 protein. D genes are given only for firm matches. Expanded clones are given a class, and other clones once, few, many or no size at all.

TRBJ2-1	NA	TRBV7-8	NA	TGTGCCAGCACCCGGTCGACAGGCAGCAATGAGCAGTTCTTC	CASTRSTGSNEQFF
TRBJ2-5	few	TRBV9	NA	TGTGCCAGCAGCGCAAGGGACTCTCTTCGGGAGACCCAGTACTTC	CASSARDSLRETQYF
TRBJ1-2	NA	TRBV2	NA	TGTGCCAGCAGTGAAATAACTAACTATGGCTACACCTTC	CASSEITNYGYTF
TRBJ2-3	NA	TRBV10-3	TRBD2	TGTGCCATCAGTGCCTCTAGCGGGAGCACAGATACGCAGTATTTT	CAISASSGSTDTQYF
TRBJ2-1	NA	TRBV19	NA	TGTGCCAGTAGTATATCGAGTTACAATGAGCAGTTCTTC	CASSISSYNEQFF
TRBJ2-3	NA	TRBV28	TRBD2	TGTGCCAGCTCACTTCTGGGGCTAGCGGGAGGGCATACGCAGTATTTT	CASSLLGLAGGHTQYF
TRBJ2-5	NA	TRBV7-7	TRBD2	TGTGCCAGCAGCTTAGCTCCTAGCGGTCAAGAGACCCAGTACTTC	CASSLAPSGQETQYF
TRBJ2-1	NA	TRBV5-1	NA	TGCGCCAGCAGCAGGTTCGACAGAAGCTTATCCTACAATGAGCAGTTCTTC	CASSRFDRSLSYNEQFF
TRBJ2-5	NA	TRBV5-1	TRBD2	TGCGCCAGCAGCTTGGTTCTAGCGGGAGGTGGAGAGACCCAGTACTTC	CASSLVLAGGGETQYF
TRBJ2-7	NA	TRBV19	NA	TGTGCCAGTAGTATAGGGGAGGCCTACGGGCAGTACTTC	CASSIGEAYGQYF
TRBJ2-1	once	TRBV9	TRBD1	TGTGCCAGCAGCCGACAGGGTGGGAATGAGCAGTTCTTC	CASSRQGGNEQFF
TRBJ2-7	once	TRBV28	TRBD2	TGTGCCAGCAGTACACCGGGGACTAGCGGGGGGCTGACCTACGAGCAGTACTTC	CASSTPGTSGGLTYEQYF
TRBJ2-7	NA	TRBV6-6	TRBD1	TGCCCCAGACAGGGGGACTACGAGCAGTACTTC	CPRQGDYEQYF
TRBJ1-5	once	TRBV23-1	TRBD1	TGCGCCAGCAGTGAAAGGACAGGGGCAAGCAATCAGCCCCAGCATTTT	CASSERTGASNQPQHF
TRBJ2-2	few	TRBV14	TRBD2	TGTGCCAGCAGCCCCTTCCAGGACGGGAGGTTGTTTTTT	CASSPFQDGRLFF
TRBJ1-5	NA	TRBV7-2	NA	TGTGCCAGCAGCTTATACGGGGGGCACGCTCAGCCCCAGCATTTT	CASSLYGGHAQPQHF
TRBJ2-7	once	TRBV4-2	NA	TGTGCCAGCAGCCAAGATGAACGGAGTAGCGCCCACGAGCAGTACTTC	CASSQDERSSAHEQYF
TRBJ2-5	NA	TRBV11-2	NA	TGTGCCAGCAGCCCCCGGGACTACCAAGAGACCCAGTACTTC	CASSPRDYQETQYF
TRBJ2-4	NA	TRBV2	TRBD1	TGTGCCAGCAGTCCCCTTTTTTGGACAGGGGGCGACTTAGCCAAAAACATTCAGTACTTC	CASSPLFWTGGDLAKNIQYF
TRBJ1-2	NA	TRBV7-2	NA	TGTGCCAGCAGCTTAGTGGGGGCGGGTGGCTACACCTTC	CASSLVGAGGYTF
TRBJ1-4	NA	TRBV4-2	NA	TGTGCCAGCAGCCAAGTGGGAGGAACTAATGAAAAACTGTTTTTT	CASSQVGGTNEKLFF
TRBJ1-3	NA	TRBV6-1	TRBD1	TGTGCCAGCAGCCGACAGGGGGCGTTGGGTTACACCATATATTTT	CASSRQGALGYTIYF